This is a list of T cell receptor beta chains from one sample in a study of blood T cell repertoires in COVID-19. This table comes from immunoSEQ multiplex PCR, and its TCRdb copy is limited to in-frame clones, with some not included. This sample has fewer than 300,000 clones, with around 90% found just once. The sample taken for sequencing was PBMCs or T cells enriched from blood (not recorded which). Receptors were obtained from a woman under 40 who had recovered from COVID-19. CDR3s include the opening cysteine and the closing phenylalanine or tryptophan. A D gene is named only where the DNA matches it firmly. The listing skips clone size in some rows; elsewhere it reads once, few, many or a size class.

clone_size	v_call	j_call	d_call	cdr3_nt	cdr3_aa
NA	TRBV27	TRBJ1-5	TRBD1	TGTGCCAGCAGGGTTGCCGGGACAGGGGGTTTAGGGAGCAATCAGCCCCAGCATTTT	CASRVAGTGGLGSNQPQHF
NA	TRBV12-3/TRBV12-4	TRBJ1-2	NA	TGTGCCATTCGAAGGGGGAGCGACTATGGCTACACCTTC	CAIRRGSDYGYTF
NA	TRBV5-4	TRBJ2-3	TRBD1	TGTGCCAGCAGCTTGGGACGGACAGGGATGATAGATACGCAGTATTTT	CASSLGRTGMIDTQYF
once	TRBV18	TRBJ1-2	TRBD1	TGTGCCAGCTCCCTTATGGACAGGGAGAACTATGGCTACACCTTC	CASSLMDRENYGYTF
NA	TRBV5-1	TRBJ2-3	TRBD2	TGCGCCAGCAGCCCCTCCGGACTAGAGTCTGATACGCAGTATTTT	CASSPSGLESDTQYF
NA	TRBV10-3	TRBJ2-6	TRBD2	TGTGCCATCGCCGGGACTAGCGGGAGGGCCTCTGGGGCCAACGTCCTGACTTTC	CAIAGTSGRASGANVLTF
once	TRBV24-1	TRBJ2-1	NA	TGTGCCACCAGTGGTATGAGCGGCCGATCCTACAATGAGCAGTTCTTC	CATSGMSGRSYNEQFF
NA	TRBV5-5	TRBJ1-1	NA	TGTGCCAGCAGCTTTTTATCCGGGAGGAACACTGAAGCTTTCTTT	CASSFLSGRNTEAFF
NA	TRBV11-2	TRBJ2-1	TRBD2	TGTGCCAGCAGCCAGACACTAGCGGGAGGGATCAATGAGCAGTTCTTC	CASSQTLAGGINEQFF
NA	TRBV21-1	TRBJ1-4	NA	TGTGCCAGCAGCAAAGCTTGTCACAGAGCAACTAATGAAAAACTGTTTTTT	CASSKACHRATNEKLFF
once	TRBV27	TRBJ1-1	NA	TGTGCCAGCAGCCCTCCAGGCATCTTCACTGAAGCTTTCTTT	CASSPPGIFTEAFF
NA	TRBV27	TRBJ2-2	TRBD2	TGTGCCAGCTGGACTAGCGGGAGGGGTTACACCGGGGAGCTGTTTTTT	CASWTSGRGYTGELFF
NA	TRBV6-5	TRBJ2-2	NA	TGTGCCAGCAGTTACGCCAGGAACACCGGGGAGCTGTTTTTT	CASSYARNTGELFF
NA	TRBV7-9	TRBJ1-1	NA	TGTGCCAGCAGCTTTCAGGGTATGAACACTGAAGCTTTCTTT	CASSFQGMNTEAFF
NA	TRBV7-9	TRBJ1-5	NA	TGTGCCAGCAGCTTATACGGCAGGGAAGGCAATCAGCCCCAGCATTTT	CASSLYGREGNQPQHF
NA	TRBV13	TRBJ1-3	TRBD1	TGTGCCAGCAGATCGACAGGGGCTGGAAACACCATATATTTT	CASRSTGAGNTIYF
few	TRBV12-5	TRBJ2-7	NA	TGTGCTAGTGGCCTTATCGGGGGACCCCAGTACTTC	CASGLIGGPQYF
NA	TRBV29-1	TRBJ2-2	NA	TGCAGCGTTCTTCTCGGACAACCCGGGGAGCTGTTTTTT	CSVLLGQPGELFF
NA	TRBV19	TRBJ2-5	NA	TGTGCCAGTATGAATCGGGGTCGGGGAGAAGAGACCCAGTACTTC	CASMNRGRGEETQYF
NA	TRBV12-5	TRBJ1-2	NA	TGTGCTAGTGCCTACAGCGAGGGTTATGGCTACACCTTC	CASAYSEGYGYTF
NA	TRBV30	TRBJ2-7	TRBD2	TGTGCCTGGGGCGAGGGAGGGTACGAGCAGTACTTC	CAWGEGGYEQYF
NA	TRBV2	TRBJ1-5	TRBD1	TGTGCCAGCAACAGGGACAGGGAGAAGGTAGGCAATCAGCCCCAGCATTTT	CASNRDREKVGNQPQHF
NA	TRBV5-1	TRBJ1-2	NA	TGCGCCAGCAGCTTTGGGCAGGGGAACTATGGCTACACCTTC	CASSFGQGNYGYTF
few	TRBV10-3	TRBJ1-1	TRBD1	TGTGCCATCAGTGTAGGACAGGGGGGGAACACTGAAGCTTTCTTT	CAISVGQGGNTEAFF
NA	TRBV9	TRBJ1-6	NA	TGTGCCAGCAGCATTCACTTGGATTCACCCCTCCACTTT	CASSIHLDSPLHF
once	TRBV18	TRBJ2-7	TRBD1	TGTGCCAGCTCACGGGCAGGGGGATCGCTCGAGCAGTACTTC	CASSRAGGSLEQYF
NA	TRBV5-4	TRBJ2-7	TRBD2	TGTGCCAGCAGCCTTGGGACTAGCGGACCCTACGAGCAGTACTTC	CASSLGTSGPYEQYF
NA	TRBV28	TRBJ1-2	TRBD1	TGTGCCAGCAGTCCTGGAGGACAGGGTAATAGTGGCTACACCTTC	CASSPGGQGNSGYTF
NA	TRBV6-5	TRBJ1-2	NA	TGTGCCAGCACCGATCGGGGGGGCAGAGGCTATGGCTACACCTTC	CASTDRGGRGYGYTF
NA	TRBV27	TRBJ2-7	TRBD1	TGTGCCAGCAGTTTGGGAACGACAGGGGCAATGTACGAGCAGTACTTC	CASSLGTTGAMYEQYF
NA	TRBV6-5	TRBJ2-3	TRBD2	TGTGCCAGCAGTTACTCGGCGGGAGGAGCAGATACGCAGTATTTT	CASSYSAGGADTQYF
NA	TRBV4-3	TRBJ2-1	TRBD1	TGCGCCAGCAGCCAAGCTAGGACAGGGGCCTACAATGAGCAGTTCTTC	CASSQARTGAYNEQFF
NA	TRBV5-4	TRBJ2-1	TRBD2	TGTGCCAGCAGCTCCATCGGGGGGAGTGGCGACAATGAGCAGTTCTTC	CASSSIGGSGDNEQFF
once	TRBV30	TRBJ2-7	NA	TGTGCCTGGAGCACTTTGGGCCAGGGCTCCTACGAGCAGTACTTC	CAWSTLGQGSYEQYF
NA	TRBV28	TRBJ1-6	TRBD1	TGTGCCAGCAGTTTCCAAAGACAGGGGGCCAATTCACCCCTCCACTTT	CASSFQRQGANSPLHF
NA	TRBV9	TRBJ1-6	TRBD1	TGTGCCAGCAGCCGACAGGGAATCGGTTCACCCCTCCACTTT	CASSRQGIGSPLHF
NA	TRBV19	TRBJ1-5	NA	TGTGCCAGTAGCATCAGGGTATCCAATCAGCCCCAGCATTTT	CASSIRVSNQPQHF
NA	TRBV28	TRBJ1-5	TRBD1	TGTGCCAGCAGTTTATGGTTTGACAGGGTTGGCCTAAATCAGCCCCAGCATTTT	CASSLWFDRVGLNQPQHF
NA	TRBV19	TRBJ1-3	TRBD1	TGTGCCAGTAGCCTACAGGGGAATTCTGGAAACACCATATATTTT	CASSLQGNSGNTIYF
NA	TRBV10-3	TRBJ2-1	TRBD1	TGTGCCATCAGCCTCCGGGACAGGGGGCCCCTATCCTACAATGAGCAGTTCTTC	CAISLRDRGPLSYNEQFF
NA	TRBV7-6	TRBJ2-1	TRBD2	TGTGCCAGCAGCTTAGGGTCGGGAGGAGAGCAGTTCTTC	CASSLGSGGEQFF
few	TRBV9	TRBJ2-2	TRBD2	TGTGCCAGCAGCGTAGATTTAGCGGGAGGAACCGGGGAGCTGTTTTTT	CASSVDLAGGTGELFF
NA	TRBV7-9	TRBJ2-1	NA	TGTGCCAGCAGCTTACGGAGCCATGAGCAGTTCTTC	CASSLRSHEQFF
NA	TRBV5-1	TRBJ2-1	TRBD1	TGCGCCAGCACAGGGGGAGACTCCTACAATGAGCAGTTCTTC	CASTGGDSYNEQFF
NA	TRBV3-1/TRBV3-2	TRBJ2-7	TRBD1	TGTGCCAGCAGCCAAGATGGGACAGGGACTTCCGAGCAGTACTTC	CASSQDGTGTSEQYF
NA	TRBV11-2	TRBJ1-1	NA	TGTGCCAGTAGGAGGGTAGGGAACACTGAAGCTTTCTTT	CASRRVGNTEAFF
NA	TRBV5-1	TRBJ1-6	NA	TGCGCCAGCAGCTTGGGAGGGATGGATTCACCCCTCCACTTT	CASSLGGMDSPLHF
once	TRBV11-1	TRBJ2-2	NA	TGTGCCAGCAGCTTCCATTCCACCGGGGAGCTGTTTTTT	CASSFHSTGELFF
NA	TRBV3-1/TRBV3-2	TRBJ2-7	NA	TGTGCCAGCAGCCAAGACAATCTCCTACGCTACGAGCAGTACTTC	CASSQDNLLRYEQYF
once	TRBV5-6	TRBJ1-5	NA	TGTGCCAGCAGCAAGACAGGAACTAATCGCAATCAGCCCCAGCATTTT	CASSKTGTNRNQPQHF
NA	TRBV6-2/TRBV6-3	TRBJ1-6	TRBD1	TGTGCCAGCAGTTACAAGGGGGCGTCTAGGAATTCACCCCTCCACTTT	CASSYKGASRNSPLHF
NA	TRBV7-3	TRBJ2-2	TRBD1	TGTGCCAGCAGCCCGTCGTCCCTCAGGGGGCAGACCGGGGAGCTGTTTTTT	CASSPSSLRGQTGELFF
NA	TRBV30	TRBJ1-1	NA	TGTGCCTGGAGTGTTGGTAGAGGCCCCGATCCAGCTTTCTTT	CAWSVGRGPDPAFF
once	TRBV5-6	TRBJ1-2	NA	TGTGCCAGCAGCTTGAGACTCAAGAACGGCTACACCTTC	CASSLRLKNGYTF
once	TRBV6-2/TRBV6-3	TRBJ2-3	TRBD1	TGTGCCAGCAGCCTAATTCCGGGACAGGGGTCAGATACGCAGTATTTT	CASSLIPGQGSDTQYF
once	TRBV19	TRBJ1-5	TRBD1	TGTGCCAGCCGTTGGACAGGGGGCAGTCAGCCCCAGCATTTT	CASRWTGGSQPQHF
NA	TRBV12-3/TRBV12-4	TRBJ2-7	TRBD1	TGTGCCAGCAGCCAGACAGGGACCTACGAGCAGTACTTC	CASSQTGTYEQYF